This T cell receptor beta chain was sequenced in a study of identical twins. This clonotype occurred a few times. In TCRdb, the 5' RACE reads were re-called with MiXCR into one record per CDR3 protein. This sample yields 250,000 to 300,000 distinct CDR3 sequences, of which just under 9.5% are seen a single time; 6% to 8.5% belongs to the top ten. The germline CDR1 and CDR2 sequences are SGDLS and YYNGEE. This CDR3 comprises 14 residues. V was cut by 4 bases and J by 3 bases, with 14 bases left in between. These records were also assigned to another study, of yellow fever vaccine responses in identical twins.

This TCR was sampled from a woman aged 18 to 35 in good health. Sample: CD8+ T cells sorted from blood. The chain recombines TRBV9 with TRBJ2-7; D gene unclear. The DNA for the CDR3 is TGTGCCAGCAGCCCATCAGTAAGTAACTACGAGCAGTACTTC. Amino acid sequence: CASSPSVSNYEQYF.